The clone carrying this TCR beta chain was picked up many times. This sample stems from a study of early T cells in non-severe SARS-CoV-2 infection. Unmatched junction bases numbered 8, after V lost 4 bases and J lost 6 bases. The germline gives CDR1 SGHRS, CDR2 YFSETQ. The CDR3 extends over 14 amino acids. Each CDR3 protein is one row after TCRdb ran MiXCR on the 5' RACE reads. The sample lists about 56,000 distinct CDR3 sequences; roughly 10% were seen once. The TCR sequence derives from an adult who was a healthcare worker with PCR-confirmed SARS-CoV-2 infection or an uninfected control (not recorded which). Sequenced sample: whole blood. The chain joins TRBV5-1 to TRBJ2-7, with 9 bases aligning to TRBD1. CDR3 protein: CASSGWTGDTEQYF. The CDR3, as DNA: TGCGCCAGCAGCGGGTGGACAGGGGATACCGAGCAGTACTTC.